This T cell receptor (beta chain) emerged from a study of a mutant IDH1 vaccine in newly diagnosed glioma. Overall study: Treated patients had a mean age of approximately 41 years and a sex split that was around 60% male and 37.5% female.

CDR1 is SGDLS and CDR2 is YYNGEE in the germline V gene. The CDR3 has 14 residues. Germline trimming cut 3 bases from V and 5 bases from J; bases unmatched to any gene: 7. Study-wide points: Of the patients, roughly 93% had vaccine-induced immune responses.

Regarding this clone: Its cognate antigen is unknown.

The time point is: week 23, last vaccination. Doses of 300 ug of mutant IDH1 20-mer peptide were given with topical imiquimod. The table came from immunoSEQ multiplex PCR; TCRdb's copy has only in-frame clones and leaves some out. The sample has under 45,000 clones, about four fifths seen once; the top ten hold roughly 2.4%. The sequence derives from a woman aged 18 to 35 with glioma. Some clones in this sample may be carry-over from other donors' samples. The specimen was PBMCs, collected from a glioma patient whose treatment included an IDH1 peptide vaccine. The V gene is TRBV9, the J gene TRBJ1-1; 7 bases line up with TRBD1. The CDR3 DNA follows: TGTGCCAGCAGCGCCGCAGGGGGTAGGACTGAAGCTTTCTTT. Translation gives CASSAAGGRTEAFF.